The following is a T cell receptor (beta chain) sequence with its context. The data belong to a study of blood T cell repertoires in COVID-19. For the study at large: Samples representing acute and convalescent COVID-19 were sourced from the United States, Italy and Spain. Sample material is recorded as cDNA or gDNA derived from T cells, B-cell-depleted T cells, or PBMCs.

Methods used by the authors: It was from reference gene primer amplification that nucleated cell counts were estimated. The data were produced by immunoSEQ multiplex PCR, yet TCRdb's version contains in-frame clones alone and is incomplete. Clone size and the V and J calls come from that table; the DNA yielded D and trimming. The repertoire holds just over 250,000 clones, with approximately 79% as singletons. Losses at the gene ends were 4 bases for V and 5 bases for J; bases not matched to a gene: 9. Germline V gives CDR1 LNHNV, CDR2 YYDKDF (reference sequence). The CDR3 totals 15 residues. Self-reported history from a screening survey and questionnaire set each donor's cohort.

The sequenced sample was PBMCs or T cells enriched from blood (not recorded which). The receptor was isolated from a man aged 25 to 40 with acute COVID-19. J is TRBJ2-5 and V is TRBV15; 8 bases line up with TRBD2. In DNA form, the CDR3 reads TGTGCCACCAGCACAGGGACTAGGGGGACGGAGACCCAGTACTTC. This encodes CATSTGTRGTETQYF.